Listed below are T cell receptor beta chains from one sample, sequenced in a study of identical twins. TCRdb itself ran the 5' RACE reads through MiXCR, one entry per CDR3 protein. Among 450,000 or so distinct CDR3 sequences listed, more than 13% were seen once. This same sample was also taken into another study, of yellow fever vaccine responses in identical twins.

Sequenced sample: CD4+ T cells sorted from blood. Receptors originate from a woman aged 18-29 years in good health. Both conserved end residues are part of each CDR3. D genes are given only for firm matches. Clone size appears in some rows only: once, few, many, or a class for an expanded clone.

TRBV3-1	-	TRBJ2-7	TRBD2	TGTGCCAGCAGCCAAGAGGCCTTCCGGGACTACTCCTTGGAGCAGTACTTC	CASSQEAFRDYSLEQYF
TRBV29-1	few	TRBJ2-3	-	TGCAGCGTCTCCCCGGGTGCGGGGCCAGGATCTAGCACAGATACGCAGTATTTT	CSVSPGAGPGSSTDTQYF
TRBV11-2	few	TRBJ2-7	TRBD1	TGTGCCAGCAGCCCAAACCGGGACAGGGAGTACGAGCAGTACTTC	CASSPNRDREYEQYF
TRBV18	-	TRBJ2-7	-	TGTGCCAGCTCCCGGGTGGCGGACGGTACCTACGAGCAGTACTTC	CASSRVADGTYEQYF
TRBV7-9	-	TRBJ2-7	-	TGTGCCAGCAGCTTAGATGCCACATTGAGCTCCTACGAGCAGTACTTC	CASSLDATLSSYEQYF
TRBV5-5	few	TRBJ2-2	-	TGTGCCAGCAGCTTGTCAGCGCCGAACACCGGGGAGCTGTTTTTT	CASSLSAPNTGELFF
TRBV5-1	few	TRBJ2-5	TRBD1	TGCGCCAGCAGCATCGCCGGGACAGGGAAAGAGACCCAGTACTTC	CASSIAGTGKETQYF
TRBV11-2	-	TRBJ2-4	-	TGTGCCAGCTCTGAGACAGCAAAAAACATTCAGTACTTC	CASSETAKNIQYF
TRBV6-2/TRBV6-3	few	TRBJ2-7	TRBD2	TGTGCCAGCAGAATTAGGACTAGTTTCGCCCAGGCCTCCTACGAGCAGTACTTC	CASRIRTSFAQASYEQYF
TRBV20-1	-	TRBJ2-5	-	TGCAGTGCTCGAATAGACCAAGGCCAAGAGACCCAGTACTTC	CSARIDQGQETQYF
TRBV4-3	once	TRBJ2-5	-	TGCGCCAGCAGCCAAGGAAGGGGGTCCGGGAGCCATCAAGAGACCCAGTACTTC	CASSQGRGSGSHQETQYF
TRBV7-2	-	TRBJ2-7	TRBD2	TGTGCCAGCAGCTTAGAGCCAGCGGGAGTACACGAGCAGTACTTC	CASSLEPAGVHEQYF
TRBV20-1	-	TRBJ2-1	-	TGCAGTGCTAGACTCTCGCCGTACAATGAGCAGTTCTTC	CSARLSPYNEQFF
TRBV7-9	many	TRBJ1-4	TRBD1	TGTGGAACGGGACAGGGCGGTGAAAAACTGTTTTTT	CGTGQGGEKLFF
TRBV7-9	-	TRBJ2-5	-	TGTGCCAGCAGCTTAGGGGAAGCATTCCAAGAGACCCAGTACTTC	CASSLGEAFQETQYF
TRBV12-3/TRBV12-4	few	TRBJ2-3	TRBD1	TGTGCCAGCAGTTTACTTACAGGGGGAGCAGATACGCAGTATTTT	CASSLLTGGADTQYF
TRBV7-2	-	TRBJ2-3	TRBD1	TGTGCCAGCAGCTCGGACAGGATCACAGATACGCAGTATTTT	CASSSDRITDTQYF
TRBV29-1	-	TRBJ1-1	-	TGCAGCGTTGAGGTGGCGGGTAACACTGAAGCTTTCTTT	CSVEVAGNTEAFF
TRBV7-9	few	TRBJ2-1	-	TGTGCCAGCAGCTTAGGGGCAGTCCTCAAGGGAGATGAGCAGTTCTTC	CASSLGAVLKGDEQFF
TRBV4-1	many	TRBJ2-3	TRBD1	TGCGCCAGCAGCCTGTCCGGGACAGGGGGCAGTAGCGGGAGAGATACGCAGTATTTT	CASSLSGTGGSSGRDTQYF
TRBV19	-	TRBJ2-1	-	TGTGCCAGTAGTATAGAAAGGGGCGAGCAGTTCTTC	CASSIERGEQFF
TRBV7-8	-	TRBJ2-7	TRBD2	TGTGCCAGCAGCTTAGAAGGACTAGCAAAGGTCGAGCAGTACTTC	CASSLEGLAKVEQYF
TRBV3-1	-	TRBJ2-3	-	TGTGCCAGCAGCCAAGATTTCCCGTCCGGCGATACGCAGTATTTT	CASSQDFPSGDTQYF
TRBV12-3/TRBV12-4	few	TRBJ2-7	TRBD2	TGTGCCAGCAGTTCTCCCGGGAGGGGAAGCTACGAGCAGTACTTC	CASSSPGRGSYEQYF
TRBV5-1	few	TRBJ2-7	-	TGCGCCAGCAGCTTGGCCCGGAGGGACCCCTACGAGCAGTACTTC	CASSLARRDPYEQYF
TRBV29-1	-	TRBJ1-5	TRBD1	TGCAGCGTTGGGGACAGGGCAAGCAATCAGCCCCAGCATTTT	CSVGDRASNQPQHF
TRBV20-1	few	TRBJ2-7	-	TGCAGTGCTAGACCCCGTGACGAGCAGTACTTC	CSARPRDEQYF
TRBV19	-	TRBJ2-7	TRBD2	TGTGCCAGTAGTATCATAGCGGGGACTACCTACGAGCAGTACTTC	CASSIIAGTTYEQYF
TRBV6-2/TRBV6-3	-	TRBJ2-5	-	TGTGCCAGCAGTTACACCAAGACGGGGTATTGGGAGACCCAGTACTTC	CASSYTKTGYWETQYF
TRBV6-5	few	TRBJ2-7	TRBD1	TGTGCCAGCAGTTACCAGACCCCGGGACAGGGGTTATACGAGCAGTACTTC	CASSYQTPGQGLYEQYF
TRBV20-1	once	TRBJ2-1	TRBD2	TGCAGTGCTAGAGGTGGACTAGCGGGAGGATACAATGAGCAGTTCTTC	CSARGGLAGGYNEQFF
TRBV5-1	-	TRBJ1-1	TRBD1	TGCGCCAGCGCCCCCCGGGACAGGGGGCTGGGAACTGAAGCTTTCTTT	CASAPRDRGLGTEAFF
TRBV7-2	-	TRBJ2-2	-	TGTGCCAGCAGCTCCCCTACTAGATTTCCCGGGGAGCTGTTTTTT	CASSSPTRFPGELFF
TRBV7-8	-	TRBJ2-4	TRBD1	TGTGCCAGCAGCCCAAGGGACAGGACGACGAACATTCAGTACTTC	CASSPRDRTTNIQYF
TRBV7-2	few	TRBJ1-2	TRBD1	TGTGCCAGCAGCACGTCCGGGACAGGGGGCGGAGGCTACACCTTC	CASSTSGTGGGGYTF
TRBV19	few	TRBJ2-7	-	TGTGCCAGTAGTATGACCACGGGCCACGAGCAGTACTTC	CASSMTTGHEQYF
TRBV28	few	TRBJ1-6	-	TGTGCCAGCAGACCTAACGGAGGGTATAATTCACCCCTCCACTTT	CASRPNGGYNSPLHF
TRBV3-1	-	TRBJ2-4	-	TGTGCCAGCAGCCGACCCCAGGGGTTGGTGGCCAAAAACATTCAGTACTTC	CASSRPQGLVAKNIQYF
TRBV29-1	-	TRBJ2-7	-	TGCAGCGTTGAAGGGGGCCCAGGAGTCTACGAGCAGTACTTC	CSVEGGPGVYEQYF
TRBV20-1	-	TRBJ2-2	-	TGCAGTGCTAGGCTAGCTGGCGTCACCGGGGAGCTGTTTTTT	CSARLAGVTGELFF
TRBV20-1	-	TRBJ2-1	TRBD2	TGCAGTGCTGCAATAAAGAGCGGGGGGGCGTCCTACAATGAGCAGTTCTTC	CSAAIKSGGASYNEQFF
TRBV5-1	-	TRBJ2-3	TRBD2	TGCGCCAGCAGAGTAGCGGGAGGGGCAGATACGCAGTATTTT	CASRVAGGADTQYF
TRBV5-6	few	TRBJ2-1	-	TGTGCCAGCAGCTGGCGACAAGCGGACCACAATGAGCAGTTCTTC	CASSWRQADHNEQFF
TRBV12-3/TRBV12-4	many	TRBJ1-6	TRBD1	TGTGCCAGCAGTTGGGACAGGAACTCACCCCTCCACTTT	CASSWDRNSPLHF
TRBV7-2	few	TRBJ2-4	-	TGTGCCAGCAGCGGAGACAGAGAAAGAAACATTCAGTACTTC	CASSGDRERNIQYF
TRBV14	-	TRBJ1-1	-	TGTGCCAGCAGCCAAGCTGGGGGCTTTGGCACTGAAGCTTTCTTT	CASSQAGGFGTEAFF
TRBV11-2	-	TRBJ2-4	-	TGTGCCAGCAGCTTATCTTTTGGTCTAGCCAAAAACATTCAGTACTTC	CASSLSFGLAKNIQYF
TRBV28	few	TRBJ2-7	-	TGTGCCAGCAGTGCCCCGGGACAACGGGACTACGAGCAGTACTTC	CASSAPGQRDYEQYF
TRBV6-1	few	TRBJ2-7	TRBD2	TGTGCCAGCACCACCCTGAGGGCTAGCGGGGACGAGCAGTACTTC	CASTTLRASGDEQYF
TRBV6-1	few	TRBJ1-2	-	TGTGCCAGCAGTGAAAGGTGGGAGTATGGCTACACCTTC	CASSERWEYGYTF